This T cell receptor (beta chain) was identified during a study of shared clonotypes between healthy human individuals (dated by TCRdb to about 2020). Turning to the overall study: The cohort included a few men and a couple of women between 18 and 49 years of age. Per donor, three plates each were used for CD4 naive and CD4 memory, two for CD8 naive, and one for CD8 memory. To estimate repertoire size and how much clonotype sharing occurs between individuals, the study deeply sequenced the blood TCR repertoires of roughly 5 healthy adults. Different laboratories and diverse techniques were used to prepare libraries and sequence TCR repertoires, to increase sequencing depth and limit assay-specific biases. Between about 0.8 and 9 billion PBMCs per donor were obtained by leukapheresis.

To note about this clone: This clone's antigen is unknown. Qualities for individual bases were not recorded, and no much larger clone is one base off.

TCR CDR3 regions were amplified from genomic DNA by multiplex PCR using the deep immunoSEQ assay. Genomic DNA extracted from each cell subset was distributed evenly over all wells of several immunoSEQ 96-well plates, and each plate served as one replicate. For sorted subsets, approximately 210 ng of genomic DNA, equivalent to 25,000 to 35,000 T cell genomes, went into each replicate PCR. The purified libraries were quantified using a Qubit 3.0 fluorometer, sized with a Bioanalyzer 2100, and then quantified again using the KAPA Library Quantification kit. Every immunoSEQ 96-well plate was sequenced on a dedicated single-read 150-cycle Illumina NextSeq 550 flow cell. On the authors' methods: Because the immunoSEQ output held only junctional sequences and lacked quality scores, the filtering could not match the filtering applied to full-length reads. Sequences were annotated with PyIR, a Python wrapper for IgBLAST v1.9, and V/J genes and CDR3 were assigned using IMGT germline references. Any read was removed if the V/J assignment was weak (E-value above 1e-6), the CDR3 was missing, or the read contained stop codons, out-of-frame junctions, or ambiguous translated residues. V3J clonotypes were defined as sequences sharing an identical inferred V gene, J gene, and CDR3 amino acid sequence. Percentage overlap between repertoires was computed as shared unique clonotypes divided by the size of the smaller repertoire. Three approaches were used to assess repertoire richness: RTK rarefaction, the Chao1 estimator, and Recon v2.1 estimates of unobserved clonotypes. OLGA was used to compute generation probabilities for all TCRbeta clonotypes that the gDNA method yielded from a few donors. Drawn from immuneACCESS, this table holds only the in-frame rearrangements with V and J called that TCRdb kept. Clones are partly lost; checked studies trace under half to an unresolved V gene and leave the rest unexplained. That table supplies the V and J calls and clone size; D and trimming were determined from the DNA. In all, the sample holds roughly 570,000 clones, and roughly 98% of those were seen once. The top ten constitute 0.25% to 0.35% of the sample.

The CDR3 runs 12 residues from the cysteine to the phenylalanine. Only the CDR3 portion is preserved as DNA: 36 bases, with reading frame beginning at the first base. Looking up the germline V gene yields CDR1 MNHEY and CDR2 SVGAGI. For this chain, trimming is 5 bases at the V end and 7 bases at the J end, and the number of junction bases without a gene match is 4. CD8 naive samples were obtained by positive selection for CCR7 among CD45RO-negative cells, yielding a CD45RA+CCR7+ population from which TemRA cells were excluded. Donors were healthy HIV-negative adults with no recently reported acute infections or vaccinations. Every donor was a Caucasian adult living in Nashville, Tennessee, USA. After blood collection by leukapheresis, PBMCs were isolated using Ficoll-Histopaque density gradient centrifugation and then cryopreserved in the vapor phase of liquid nitrogen. Purity and quantity of every magnetically sorted T cell population were checked by analytical flow cytometry. From each sorted fraction, genomic DNA was isolated and quantified by UV absorbance on a Nanodrop 2000c.

On the study overall, not on this receptor specifically: Sharing across several donors was observed for approximately 5% of naive CD4, about 3.2% of naive CD8, 2% to 2.5% of memory CD4, and roughly 0.4% of memory CD8 clonotypes. Sampling was restricted to blood, and TCR repertoires in tissue are likely to differ from TCR repertoires in blood. Compared with non-shared clonotypes, clonotypes shared by all four sorted-subset donors had higher generation probabilities. The genetic and exposure-history diversity represented was limited by the small number of donors. Larger estimated clonotype richness was generally found for naive subsets than for memory subsets. Incomplete sequencing was indicated by rarefaction of sorted-subset datasets, despite the large sequencing depth. Based on pairwise subsampling, the degree of clonotype sharing among donors was expected to be affected by sequencing depth.

Sequenced: naive CD8+ T cells sorted from blood. The cell subset or site label of this sample denotes: CD45RA+CCR7+. Recombination connected TRBV6-5 to TRBJ2-7, and TRBD2 matches 8 of the central bases. The sequence came from a man aged 25-45 years in good health. This receptor carries the CDR3 CASSRSGREQYF. The sequenced DNA is TGTGCCAGCAGTCGGAGCGGGAGAGAGCAGTACTTC.